The present TCR beta chain was sequenced within a study of T cell responses to AZD1222 COVID-19 vaccine. Study-wide background: Second-dose timings of about 4 or about 12 weeks were pooled. Notes on the study in general: The donor cohort was predominantly white British with a female majority, and clonal diversity may have been underestimated. Along spike, vaccine-associated CD4 TCRs were found throughout, with dominance at 160-218 and 743-854.

Of note for this clone: Its target is unknown.

TCRdb's copy holds only in-frame clones and misses some; the assay was immunoSEQ multiplex PCR. There are 100,000 to 120,000 clones in the sample; approximately 85% occur only once, and 4% to 5% lies in the top ten. Germline values: CDR1 LGHNA, CDR2 YSLEER. CDR3 size: 16 residues. Trimming at V came to 3 bases and at J to 8 bases, leaving 11 bases not matched to a gene. The sequence derives from an adult in good health. The sample consisted of peripheral blood, taken on day 0 of AZD1222 vaccination. The chain combines TRBV4-3 with TRBJ1-4; TRBD1 agrees at 8 bases. This CDR3 reads CASSQFSGGAREKLFF. As DNA, the CDR3 is TGCGCCAGCAGCCAGTTTTCAGGGGGCGCGAGGGAAAAACTGTTTTTT.